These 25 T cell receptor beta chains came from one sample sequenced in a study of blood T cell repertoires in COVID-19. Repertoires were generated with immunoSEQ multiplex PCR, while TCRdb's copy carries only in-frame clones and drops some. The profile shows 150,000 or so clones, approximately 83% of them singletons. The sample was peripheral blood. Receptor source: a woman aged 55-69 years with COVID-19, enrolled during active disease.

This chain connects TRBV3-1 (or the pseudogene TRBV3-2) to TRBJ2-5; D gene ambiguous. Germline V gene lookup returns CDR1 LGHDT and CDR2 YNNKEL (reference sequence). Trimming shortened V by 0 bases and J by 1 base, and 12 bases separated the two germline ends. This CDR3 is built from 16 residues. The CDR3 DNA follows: TGTGCCAGCAGCCAAGATAGTTGGGCCTCCCAAGAGACCCAGTACTTC. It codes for CASSQDSWASQETQYF.

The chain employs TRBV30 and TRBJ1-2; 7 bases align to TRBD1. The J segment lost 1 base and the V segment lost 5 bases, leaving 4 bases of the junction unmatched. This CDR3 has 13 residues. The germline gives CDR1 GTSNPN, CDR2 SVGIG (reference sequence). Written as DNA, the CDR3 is TGTGCCTGGCAAGGGACAGATAACTATGGCTACACCTTC. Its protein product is CAWQGTDNYGYTF.

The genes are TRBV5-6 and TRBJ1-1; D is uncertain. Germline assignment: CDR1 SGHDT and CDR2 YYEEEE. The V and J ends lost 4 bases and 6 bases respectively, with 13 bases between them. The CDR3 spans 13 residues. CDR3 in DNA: TGTGCCAGCAGCCTCGAGATCGGTGCTGAAGCTTTCTTT. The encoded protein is CASSLEIGAEAFF.

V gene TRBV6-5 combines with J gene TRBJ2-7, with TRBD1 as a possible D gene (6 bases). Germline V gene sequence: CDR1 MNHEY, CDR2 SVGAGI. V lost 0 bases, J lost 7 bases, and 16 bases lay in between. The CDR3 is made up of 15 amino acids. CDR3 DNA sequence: TGTGCCAGCAGTTACTCGACGATAGGGGGAAGGGAGCAGTACTTC. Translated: CASSYSTIGGREQYF.

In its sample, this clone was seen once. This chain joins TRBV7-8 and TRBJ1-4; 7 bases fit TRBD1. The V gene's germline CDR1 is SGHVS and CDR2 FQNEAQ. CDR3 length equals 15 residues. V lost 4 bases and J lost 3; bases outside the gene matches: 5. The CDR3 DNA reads TGTGCCAGCAGCTCGCGGGACAGCCCTAATGAAAAACTGTTTTTT. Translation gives CASSSRDSPNEKLFF.

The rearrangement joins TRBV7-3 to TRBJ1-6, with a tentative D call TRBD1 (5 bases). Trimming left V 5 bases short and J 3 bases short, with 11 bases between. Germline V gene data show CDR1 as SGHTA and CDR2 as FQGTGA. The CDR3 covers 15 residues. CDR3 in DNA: TGTGCCAGCAGCCAATACGACAGCTATAATTCACCCCTCCACTTT. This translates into CASSQYDSYNSPLHF. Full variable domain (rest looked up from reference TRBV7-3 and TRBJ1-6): GAGVSQTPSNKVTEKGKYVELRCDPISGHTALYWYRQSLGQGPEFLIYFQGTGAADDSGLPNDRFFAVRPEGSVSTLKIQRTERGDSAVYLCASSQYDSYNSPLHFGNGTRLTVT.

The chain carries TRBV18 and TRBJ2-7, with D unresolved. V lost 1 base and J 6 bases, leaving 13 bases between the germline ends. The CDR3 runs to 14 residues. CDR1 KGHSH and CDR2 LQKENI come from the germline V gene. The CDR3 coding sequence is TGTGCCAGCTCACCACGATCCGGTGTGAGCGAGCAGTACTTC. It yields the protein CASSPRSGVSEQYF.

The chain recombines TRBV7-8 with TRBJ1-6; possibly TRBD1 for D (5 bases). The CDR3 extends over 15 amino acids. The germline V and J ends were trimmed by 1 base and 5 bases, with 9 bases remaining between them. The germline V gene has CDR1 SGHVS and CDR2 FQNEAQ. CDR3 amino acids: CASSLEGRNNSPLHF. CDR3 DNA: TGTGCCAGCAGCTTAGAGGGGCGCAATAATTCACCCCTCCACTTT. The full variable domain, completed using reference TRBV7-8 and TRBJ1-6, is GAGVSQSPRYKVAKRGQDVALRCDPISGHVSLFWYQQALGQGPEFLTYFQNEAQLDKSGLPSDRFFAERPEGSVSTLKIQRTQQEDSAVYLCASSLEGRNNSPLHFGNGTRLTVT.

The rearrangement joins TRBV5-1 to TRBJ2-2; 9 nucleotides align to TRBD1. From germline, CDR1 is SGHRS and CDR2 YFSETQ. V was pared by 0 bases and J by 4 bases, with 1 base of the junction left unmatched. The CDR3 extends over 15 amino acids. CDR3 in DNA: TGCGCCAGCAGCTTGGGGACAGGGGTCACCGGGGAGCTGTTTTTT. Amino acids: CASSLGTGVTGELFF.

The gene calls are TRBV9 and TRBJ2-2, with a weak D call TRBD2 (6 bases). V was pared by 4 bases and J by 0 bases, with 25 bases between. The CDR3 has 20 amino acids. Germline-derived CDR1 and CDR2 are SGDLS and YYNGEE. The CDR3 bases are TGTGCCAGCAGCTCAGACCCCCCGGGGGTGCGGGCCACGAACACCGGGGAGCTGTTTTTT. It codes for CASSSDPPGVRATNTGELFF.

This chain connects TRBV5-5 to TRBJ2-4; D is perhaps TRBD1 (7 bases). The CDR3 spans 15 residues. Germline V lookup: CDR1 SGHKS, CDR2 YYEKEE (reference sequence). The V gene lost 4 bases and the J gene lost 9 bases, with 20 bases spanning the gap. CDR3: CASSKYAGGGGIQYF. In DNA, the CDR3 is TGTGCCAGCAGCAAATATGCAGGGGGAGGCGGCATTCAGTACTTC.

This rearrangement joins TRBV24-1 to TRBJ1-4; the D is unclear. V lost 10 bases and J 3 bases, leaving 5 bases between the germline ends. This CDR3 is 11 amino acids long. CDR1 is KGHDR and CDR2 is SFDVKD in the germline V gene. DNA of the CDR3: TGTGCCACAGCGGCTAATGAAAAACTGTTTTTT. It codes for CATAANEKLFF.

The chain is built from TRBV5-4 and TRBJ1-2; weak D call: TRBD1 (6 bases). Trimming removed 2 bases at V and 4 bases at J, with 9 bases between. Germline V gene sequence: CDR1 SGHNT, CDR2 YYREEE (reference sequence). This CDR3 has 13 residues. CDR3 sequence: CASSLQGSYGYTF. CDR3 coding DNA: TGTGCCAGCAGCTTACAGGGCTCCTATGGCTACACCTTC.

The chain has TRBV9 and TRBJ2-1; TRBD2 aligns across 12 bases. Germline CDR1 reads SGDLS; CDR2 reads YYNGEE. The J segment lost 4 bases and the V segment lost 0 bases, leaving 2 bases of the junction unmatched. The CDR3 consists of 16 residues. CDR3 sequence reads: CASSVEGTSGYNEQFF. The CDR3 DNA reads TGTGCCAGCAGCGTAGAGGGGACTAGCGGGTACAATGAGCAGTTCTTC. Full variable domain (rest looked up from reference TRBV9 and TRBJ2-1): DSGVTQTPKHLITATGQRVTLRCSPRSGDLSVYWYQQSLDQGLQFLIQYYNGEERAKGNILERFSAQQFPDLHSELNLSSLELGDSALYFCASSVEGTSGYNEQFFGPGTRLTVL.

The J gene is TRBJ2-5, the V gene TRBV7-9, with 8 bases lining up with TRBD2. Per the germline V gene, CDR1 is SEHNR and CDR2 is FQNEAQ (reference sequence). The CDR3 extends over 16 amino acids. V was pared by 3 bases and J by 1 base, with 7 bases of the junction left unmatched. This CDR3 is CASSFRSGSPQETQYF. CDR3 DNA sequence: TGTGCCAGCAGCTTCCGAAGCGGGAGTCCCCAAGAGACCCAGTACTTC. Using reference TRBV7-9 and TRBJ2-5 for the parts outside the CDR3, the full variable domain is DTGVSQNPRHKITKRGQNVTFRCDPISEHNRLYWYRQTLGQGPEFLTYFQNEAQLEKSRLLSDRFSAERPKGSFSTLEIQRTEQGDSAMYLCASSFRSGSPQETQYFGPGTRLLVL.

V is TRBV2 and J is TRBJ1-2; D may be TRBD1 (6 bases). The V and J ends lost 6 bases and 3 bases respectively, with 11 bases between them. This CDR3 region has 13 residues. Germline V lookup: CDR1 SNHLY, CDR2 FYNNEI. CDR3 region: CASSYRQDYGYTF. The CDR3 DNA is TGTGCCAGCAGCTATAGACAGGACTATGGCTACACCTTC.

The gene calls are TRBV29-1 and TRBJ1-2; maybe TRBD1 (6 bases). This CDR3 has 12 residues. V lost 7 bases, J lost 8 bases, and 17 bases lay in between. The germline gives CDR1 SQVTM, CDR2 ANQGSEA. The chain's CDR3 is CSGGRGAQGYTF. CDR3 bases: TGCAGCGGGGGCCGGGGGGCGCAAGGCTACACCTTC. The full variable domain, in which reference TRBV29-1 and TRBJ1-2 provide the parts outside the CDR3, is SAVISQKPSRDICQRGTSLTIQCQVDSQVTMMFWYRQQPGQSLTLIATANQGSEATYESGFVIDKFPISRPNLTFSTLTVSNMSPEDSSIYLCSGGRGAQGYTFGSGTRLTVV.

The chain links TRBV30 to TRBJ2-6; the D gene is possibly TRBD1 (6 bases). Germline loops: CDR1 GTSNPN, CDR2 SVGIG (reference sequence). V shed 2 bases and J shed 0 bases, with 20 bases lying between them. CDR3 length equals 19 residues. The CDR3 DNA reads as TGTGCCTGGAGTTTATTGACAGGAAGGTCCAACTCTGGGGCCAACGTCCTGACTTTC. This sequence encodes CAWSLLTGRSNSGANVLTF.

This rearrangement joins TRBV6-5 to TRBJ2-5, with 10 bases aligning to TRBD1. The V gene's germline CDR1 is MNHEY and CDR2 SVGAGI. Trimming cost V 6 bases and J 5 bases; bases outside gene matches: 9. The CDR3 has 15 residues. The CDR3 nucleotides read TGTGCCAGCAGAAACCGGGACAGGGGCCTCGAGACCCAGTACTTC. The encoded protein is CASRNRDRGLETQYF.

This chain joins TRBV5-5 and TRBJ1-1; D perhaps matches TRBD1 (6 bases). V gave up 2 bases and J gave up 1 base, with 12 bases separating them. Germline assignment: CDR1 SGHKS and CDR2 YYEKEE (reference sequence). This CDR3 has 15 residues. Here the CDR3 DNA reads TGTGCCAGCAGCTTCCTCAGGGGCGCGAACACTGAAGCTTTCTTT. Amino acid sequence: CASSFLRGANTEAFF.

CDR3: CASSYRGVGKNTEAFF. Written as DNA, the CDR3 is TGTGCCAGCAGTTACCGGGGGGTGGGTAAGAACACTGAAGCTTTCTTT. The chain employs TRBV6-5 and TRBJ1-1; TRBD1 is a possible D gene (5 bases). Trimming left V 2 bases short and J 1 base short, with 14 bases between. This CDR3 is built from 16 residues. Looked up from germline, CDR1 is MNHEY and CDR2 is SVGAGI.

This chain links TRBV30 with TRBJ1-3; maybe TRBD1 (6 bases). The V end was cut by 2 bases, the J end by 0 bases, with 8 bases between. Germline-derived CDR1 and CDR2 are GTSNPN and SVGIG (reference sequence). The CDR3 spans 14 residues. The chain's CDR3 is CAWSHRDSGNTIYF. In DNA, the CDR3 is TGTGCCTGGAGTCACAGGGACTCTGGAAACACCATATATTTT.

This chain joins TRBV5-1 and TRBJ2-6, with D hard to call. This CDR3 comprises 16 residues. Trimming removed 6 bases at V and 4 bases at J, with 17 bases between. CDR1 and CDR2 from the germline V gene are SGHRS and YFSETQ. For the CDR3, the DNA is TGCGCCAGCATATTAAAGAGTCCGTCGGGGGCCAACGTCCTGACTTTC. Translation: CASILKSPSGANVLTF.

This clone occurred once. The CDR3 DNA follows: TGTGCCAGCAGTGGCTCCCGGAGCAGTTGGGCTGGAAACACCATATATTTT. This sequence encodes CASSGSRSSWAGNTIYF. The rearrangement links TRBV2 to TRBJ1-3; no clear D gene. Germline assignment: CDR1 SNHLY and CDR2 FYNNEI. V gave up 4 bases and J gave up 2 bases, with 18 bases separating them. CDR3 size: 17 residues.

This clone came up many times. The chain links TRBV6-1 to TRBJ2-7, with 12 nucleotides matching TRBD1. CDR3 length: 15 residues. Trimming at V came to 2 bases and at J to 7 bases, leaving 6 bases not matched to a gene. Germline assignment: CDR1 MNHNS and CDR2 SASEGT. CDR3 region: CASSELGTGGREQYF. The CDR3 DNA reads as TGTGCCAGCAGTGAACTTGGGACAGGGGGCAGAGAGCAGTACTTC.